These 9 T cell receptor beta chains share one sample of origin, sequenced in a study of beta chain features in type 1 diabetes. Study-level results: TCRB CDR3s were moderately but significantly shorter in Type 1 diabetes patients in all four CD4+ subsets.

Their cognate antigens are unknown. Of the isolated RNA, all was reverse transcribed, and so the sequenced material was expressed TCRB transcripts. Some clones are missing from TCRdb's copy, which holds only in-frame ones; the method was immunoSEQ multiplex PCR. The repertoire has 230,000 or so clones, around 15% of them found once; the top ten carry more than 0.075%. The sample comprised naive CD4+ T cells from blood. The receptors were sampled from a man younger than 45 with type 1 diabetes.

V usage is TRBV4-3 and J usage is TRBJ1-2; unclear D gene. The CDR3 totals 15 residues. The ends were cut back, 0 bases at V and 7 bases at J, with 15 bases in the middle. Germline assignment: CDR1 LGHNA and CDR2 YSLEER. Here the CDR3 reads CASSQDTLSSGGYTF. The CDR3 nucleotides read TGCGCCAGCAGCCAAGACACCCTCTCGAGCGGTGGCTACACCTTC.

This clone appeared a few times. The V and J genes are TRBV30 and TRBJ1-4, with D maybe TRBD1 (6 bases). Trimming took 5 bases from V and 3 from J, leaving 10 bases between them. Germline V CDR1 and CDR2: GTSNPN, SVGIG (reference sequence). The CDR3 has 13 amino acids. CDR3 nucleotide sequence: TGTGCCTGGTCGCGGGGGCCTAATGAAAAACTGTTTTTT. Translated, it gives CAWSRGPNEKLFF.

The V and J genes are TRBV19 and TRBJ2-1; D gene ambiguous. V lost 6 bases to trimming and J lost 3 bases, with 9 bases between them. The CDR3 has 13 residues. Germline V gene lookup returns CDR1 LNHDA and CDR2 SQIVND (reference sequence). The chain's CDR3 is CASSGGSYNEQFF. The CDR3 DNA reads as TGTGCCAGTAGCGGTGGAAGCTACAATGAGCAGTTCTTC.

The chain has TRBV25-1 and TRBJ2-7; possible D gene TRBD2, 5 bases. The CDR3 runs to 15 residues. The ends were cut back, 1 base at V and 3 bases at J, with 13 bases in the middle. The germline CDR1 and CDR2 sequences are MGHDK and SYGVNS. For the CDR3, the DNA is TGTGCCAGCAGTGAATCCGGGAACGGGCTCTACGAGCAGTACTTC. This sequence encodes CASSESGNGLYEQYF.

In this sample, this clone turned up a few times. CDR3 bases: TGTGCCAGCAGCGCCCATAGCGGGAGTGAAACAGATACGCAGTATTTT. This translates into CASSAHSGSETDTQYF. The chain employs TRBV9 and TRBJ2-3; 9 nucleotides align to TRBD2. This CDR3 has 16 residues. V trimming: 3 bases; J trimming: 3 bases; junction bases outside the gene matches: 8. The germline gives CDR1 SGDLS, CDR2 YYNGEE.

This clone appeared a few times. The chain has TRBV7-2 and TRBJ2-3; D might be TRBD1 or TRBD2, each matching 5 bases. The CDR3 runs to 14 residues. V lost 0 bases and J 2 bases, leaving 6 bases between the germline ends. CDR1 and CDR2 (germline): SGHTA, FQGNSA. CDR3 loop: CASSLAGTTDTQYF. The CDR3 DNA reads TGTGCCAGCAGCTTAGCAGGGACCACAGATACGCAGTATTTT.

V gene TRBV30 combines with J gene TRBJ1-1; D is undetermined. Germline CDR1 GTSNPN, CDR2 SVGIG (reference sequence). Between the trimmed V and J ends, which lost 8 bases and 4 bases, there was a span of 20 bases. CDR3 length: 14 residues. The CDR3 DNA follows: TGTGCCCGGGCCCCGCAGGCCGCCGGCACTGAAGCTTTCTTT. Translated, it gives CARAPQAAGTEAFF.

V and J are TRBV29-1 and TRBJ1-1; 7 bases line up with TRBD1. Germline CDR1 SQVTM, CDR2 ANQGSEA. V was pared by 6 bases and J by 0 bases, with 16 bases of the junction left unmatched. This CDR3 is built from 17 residues. Here the CDR3 reads CSVGPPLGQPMNTEAFF. DNA of the CDR3: TGCAGCGTAGGCCCTCCCTTGGGACAGCCTATGAACACTGAAGCTTTCTTT.

This clone showed up just a few times. The rearrangement links TRBV6-1 to TRBJ1-5, with no clear D. Between the trimmed V and J ends, which lost 7 bases and 5 bases, there was a span of 15 bases. CDR1 and CDR2 from the germline V gene are MNHNS and SASEGT. The CDR3 is 14 residues long. CDR3 DNA: TGTGCCAGCAAGGGCCGGCCGTCCGATCAGCCCCAGCATTTT. It is translated as CASKGRPSDQPQHF.